These 21 T cell receptor beta chains came from one sample sequenced in a study of T cell repertoires in cytomegalovirus infection. No antigen has been identified for these receptors. Via MiXCR, TCRdb re-called the reads, giving one row per CDR3 protein. Among hundreds of thousands of distinct CDR3 sequences, approximately 33% were seen once, and the ten largest hold roughly 18%. The sample was cultured PBMCs, taken from culture after CMV antigen stimulation. The receptors were gathered from a human donor in good health (CMV status not recorded). Some clones in this sample may be carry-over from other donors' samples.

This rearrangement joins TRBV4-1 to TRBJ2-1, with TRBD2 matching 13 bases. V lost 0 bases to trimming and J lost 6 bases; unmatched junction nucleotides: 8. The CDR3 totals 18 residues. CDR1 MGHRA and CDR2 YSYEKL come from the germline V gene. CDR3 sequence: CASSQDVGLAGTRNEQFF. The CDR3 DNA follows: TGCGCCAGCAGCCAAGATGTGGGACTAGCGGGAACTCGCAATGAGCAGTTCTTC.

This sequence joins TRBV4-1 and TRBJ2-6; D gene unclear. Trimming removed 6 bases from V and 0 bases from J, with 15 bases in between. This CDR3 is 17 amino acids long. CDR1 and CDR2 from the germline V gene are MGHRA and YSYEKL. Here the CDR3 DNA reads TGCGCCAGCAGGGCTGGAGCCACCCACTCTGGGGCCAACGTCCTGACTTTC. It codes for CASRAGATHSGANVLTF.

This clonotype was observed a handful of times. The chain recombines TRBV19 with TRBJ1-1; D perhaps matches TRBD1 (6 bases). V was trimmed by 1 base and J by 11 bases, leaving 14 bases between them. The CDR3 length is 13 residues. The germline gives CDR1 LNHDA, CDR2 SQIVND (reference sequence). The CDR3: CASSIVRDTIAFF. CDR3 DNA: TGTGCCAGTAGTATAGTTCGGGACACGATCGCTTTCTTT. Filled out from reference TRBV19 and TRBJ1-1, the complete variable domain reads DGGITQSPKYLFRKEGQNVTLSCEQNLNHDAMYWYRQDPGQGLRLIYYSQIVNDFQKGDIAEGYSVSREKKESFPLTVTSAQKNPTAFYLCASSIVRDTIAFFGQGTRLTVV.

In its sample, this clonotype was seen once. The chain carries TRBV20-1 and TRBJ1-1; D gene ambiguous. This CDR3 spans 14 amino acids. CDR1 is DFQATT, CDR2 SNEGSKA, per germline (reference sequence). Trimming took off 4 bases at V and 0 bases at J, with 12 bases between the two ends. CDR3 sequence: CSAKRTDLNTEAFF. The CDR3, as DNA: TGCAGTGCTAAGAGGACGGACCTGAACACTGAAGCTTTCTTT.

The V call is TRBV6-1, the J call TRBJ2-7, with 9 nucleotides matching TRBD1. Trimming cost V 1 base and J 3 bases; bases outside gene matches: 10. This CDR3 is built from 17 residues. Germline assignment: CDR1 MNHNS and CDR2 SASEGT. CDR3 DNA sequence: TGTGCCAGCAGTGAAGTAAGACGGGGACAGGGCCTCTACGAGCAGTACTTC. Residues: CASSEVRRGQGLYEQYF.

This chain links TRBV7-6 with TRBJ2-7, with TRBD2 identical over 7 bases. This CDR3 comprises 14 residues. Trimming at V came to 2 bases and at J to 5 bases, leaving 6 bases not matched to a gene. Per germline, CDR1 SGHVS and CDR2 FNYEAQ. For the CDR3, the DNA is TGTGCCAGCAGCTTATCATTGGGGGGGGACGAGCAGTACTTC. Translating gives CASSLSLGGDEQYF.

The V and J genes are TRBV27 and TRBJ1-4; no clear D. CDR1 is MNHEY and CDR2 is SMNVEV in the germline V gene (reference sequence). This CDR3 contains 14 residues. The V gene lost 1 base and the J gene lost 6 bases, with 9 bases spanning the gap. CDR3 residues: CASSLYPGHEKLFF. The CDR3 nucleotides read TGTGCCAGCAGTTTATACCCCGGACATGAAAAACTGTTTTTT.

The table lists this clonotype with a count of one. The chain has TRBV4-3 and TRBJ2-2; 7 bases match TRBD2. The germline V gene encodes CDR1 LGHNA and CDR2 YSLEER. Trimming cost V 2 bases and J 9 bases; bases outside gene matches: 12. The CDR3 loop spans 16 amino acids. CDR3: CASSQHLAARLRELFF. The CDR3 DNA follows: TGCGCCAGCAGCCAACATCTAGCGGCAAGACTCCGGGAGCTGTTTTTT.

The genes are TRBV10-3 and TRBJ2-7; 8 bases map to TRBD1. CDR1 and CDR2 from the germline V gene are ENHRY and SYGVKD. With 3 bases clipped from V and 0 bases from J, the junction kept 7 bases outside the gene matches. The CDR3 runs to 16 residues. In nucleotides, the CDR3 is TGTGCCATCAGTGACGCGAGGACAGGGCTCTCCTACGAGCAGTACTTC. This translates into CAISDARTGLSYEQYF.

CDR3 nucleotides: TGTGCCAGCAGCGACGGGACAGGGTTCGGTGAGCAGTTCTTC. Translated: CASSDGTGFGEQFF. The genes are TRBV5-6 and TRBJ2-1, with 9 nucleotides matching TRBD1. Losses at the gene ends were 4 bases for V and 9 bases for J; bases not matched to a gene: 8. The CDR3 loop spans 14 amino acids. Germline-derived CDR1 and CDR2 are SGHDT and YYEEEE.

The gene calls are TRBV6-2 or TRBV6-3 and TRBJ2-7; the match to TRBD1 covers 8 bases. The CDR3 runs to 14 residues. CDR1 MNHEY and CDR2 SVGEGT come from the germline V gene. After removal of 6 bases from V and 7 bases from J, the junction contained 11 bases not matched to a gene. Here the CDR3 reads CASRPSGTGGEQYF. In nucleotides, the CDR3 is TGTGCCAGCAGACCTTCCGGGACAGGAGGGGAGCAGTACTTC.

The V gene is TRBV7-4, the J gene TRBJ2-5, with 9 bases fitting TRBD1. The CDR3 has 16 residues. J lost 5 bases, V lost 6 bases, and 13 bases had no gene match. Germline values: CDR1 SGHVT, CDR2 SQSDAQ. The DNA of the CDR3 is TGTGCCAGCAGTACGGACAGGGGACTAAGGGGGGAGACCCAGTACTTC. The encoded protein is CASSTDRGLRGETQYF.

The chain combines TRBV6-1 with TRBJ2-1; perhaps TRBD1 as D (6 bases). CDR3 size: 16 residues. Germline values: CDR1 MNHNS, CDR2 SASEGT. V lost 6 bases and J lost 5, with 20 bases in between. This CDR3 reads CASRNDRFLNNNEQFF. In DNA, the CDR3 is TGTGCCAGCAGAAACGACAGGTTCTTGAACAACAATGAGCAGTTCTTC.

This chain links TRBV6-2 or TRBV6-3 with TRBJ1-3; D is unclear. The V end lost 8 bases, the J end lost 0 bases, and 14 bases lay between the germline ends. CDR3 length: 15 amino acids. Germline V gene sequence: CDR1 MNHEY, CDR2 SVGEGT. The CDR3 DNA is TGTGCCAGCCTCCGTCCGGGGAGCTCTGGAAACACCATATATTTT. Protein: CASLRPGSSGNTIYF.

The genes are TRBV6-2 or TRBV6-3 and TRBJ2-3; 7 nucleotides align to TRBD2. Looked up from germline, CDR1 is MNHEY and CDR2 is SVGEGT. CDR3 length: 15 amino acids. J was trimmed by 2 bases and V by 6 bases; bases with no gene match: 8. For the CDR3, the DNA is TGTGCCAGCAGCCGGCCGGGACTACTCACAGATACGCAGTATTTT. It codes for CASSRPGLLTDTQYF.

Turning to this clonotype: At one end the junction does not follow the germline gene, possibly because of a read error. This chain connects TRBV11-2 to TRBJ2-7; D is perhaps TRBD2 (6 bases). The CDR3 contains 14 residues. The V gene's germline CDR1 is SGHAT and CDR2 FQNNGV. CDR3 region: CASRLLGGFDEQYF. The CDR3 bases are TGTGCCAGCCGCTTACTGGGGGGTTTCGACGAGCAGTACTTC.

J is TRBJ2-2 and V is TRBV6-1; D not certain. V was shortened by 7 bases and J by 3 bases, with 15 bases between the two germline ends. The germline V gene has CDR1 MNHNS and CDR2 SASEGT. The CDR3 loop spans 15 amino acids. In DNA form, the CDR3 reads TGTGCCAGCAAGTGGTGGACGGTAGACACCGGGGAGCTGTTTTTT. Amino acids: CASKWWTVDTGELFF.

This clonotype was found a few times. The chain is built from TRBV12-3 or TRBV12-4 and TRBJ2-7; TRBD2 is a possible D gene (5 bases). V was shortened by 8 bases and J by 9 bases, with 23 bases between the two germline ends. The CDR3 runs 14 residues. Here the CDR3 reads CASSFASSGAPQYF. DNA of the CDR3: TGTGCCAGCTCGTTTGCTAGCTCCGGAGCGCCGCAGTACTTC.

The chain has TRBV10-3 and TRBJ1-1; 9 nucleotides line up with TRBD1. V dropped 11 bases and J dropped 2; count of bases not matched to a gene: 9. The CDR3 loop spans 14 amino acids. The germline V gene has CDR1 ENHRY and CDR2 SYGVKD. The CDR3 here is CAGKSTGGNTEAFF. The DNA of the CDR3 is TGTGCCGGAAAATCGACAGGGGGAAACACTGAAGCTTTCTTT.

The chain links TRBV5-6 to TRBJ1-5; no reliable D call. The CDR3 spans 14 residues. Trimming took off 0 bases at V and 5 bases at J, with 9 bases between the two ends. Looked up from germline, CDR1 is SGHDT and CDR2 is YYEEEE. DNA for the CDR3: TGTGCCAGCAGCTTGGGACCCCAGGATCAGCCCCAGCATTTT. Encoded protein: CASSLGPQDQPQHF.

In its sample, this clonotype was seen a few times. The V gene is TRBV6-2 or TRBV6-3, the J gene TRBJ1-1; D may be TRBD1 (6 bases). CDR1 is MNHEY, CDR2 SVGEGT, per germline. V was trimmed by 6 bases and J by 5 bases, leaving 13 bases between them. The CDR3 totals 13 residues. This CDR3 is CASRVIRGTEAFF. The CDR3 region has the DNA TGTGCCAGCAGAGTTATAAGGGGGACTGAAGCTTTCTTT.